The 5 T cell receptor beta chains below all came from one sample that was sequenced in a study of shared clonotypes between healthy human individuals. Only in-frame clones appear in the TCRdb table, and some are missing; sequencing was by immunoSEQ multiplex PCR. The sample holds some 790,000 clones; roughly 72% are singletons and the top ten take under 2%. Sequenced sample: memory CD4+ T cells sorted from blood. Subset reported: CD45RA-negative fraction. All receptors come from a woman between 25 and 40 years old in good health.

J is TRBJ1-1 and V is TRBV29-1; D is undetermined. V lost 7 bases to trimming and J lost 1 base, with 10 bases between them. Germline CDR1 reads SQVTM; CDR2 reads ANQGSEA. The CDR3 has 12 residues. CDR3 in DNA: TGCAGCGGGGCGGTGACGAACACTGAAGCTTTCTTT. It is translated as CSGAVTNTEAFF.

The DNA for the CDR3 is TGTGCCAGCAGCCACCGGACGAGAAACACAGATACGCAGTATTTT. Its protein is CASSHRTRNTDTQYF. The chain employs TRBV11-2 and TRBJ2-3; D is uncertain. The CDR3 has 15 residues. CDR1 is SGHAT and CDR2 is FQNNGV in the germline V gene. V was trimmed by 5 bases and J by 2 bases, leaving 14 bases between them. Variable domain in full (rest from reference TRBV11-2 and TRBJ2-3): EAGVAQSPRYKIIEKRQSVAFWCNPISGHATLYWYQQILGQGPKLLIQFQNNGVVDDSQLPKDRFSAERLKGVDSTLKIQPAKLEDSAVYLCASSHRTRNTDTQYFGPGTRLTVL.

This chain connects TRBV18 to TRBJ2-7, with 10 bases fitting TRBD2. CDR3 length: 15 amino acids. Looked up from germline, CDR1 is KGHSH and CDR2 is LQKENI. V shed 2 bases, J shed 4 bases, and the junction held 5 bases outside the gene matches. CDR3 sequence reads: CASSPTLAGAYEQYF. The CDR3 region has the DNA TGTGCCAGCTCACCAACCCTAGCGGGAGCTTACGAGCAGTACTTC. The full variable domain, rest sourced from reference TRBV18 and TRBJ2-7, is NAGVMQNPRHLVRRRGQEARLRCSPMKGHSHVYWYRQLPEEGLKFMVYLQKENIIDESGMPKERFSAEFPKEGPSILRIQQVVRGDSAAYFCASSPTLAGAYEQYFGPGTRLTVT.

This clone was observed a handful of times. The CDR3, as DNA: TGTGCCACCGGGCCTGGGACAGGGCCCGAAAAACTGTTTTTT. It translates to CATGPGTGPEKLFF. V and J are TRBV6-1 and TRBJ1-4, with 9 positions matching TRBD1. Looked up from germline, CDR1 is MNHNS and CDR2 is SASEGT. The CDR3 length is 14 residues. Germline trimming cut 10 bases from V and 8 bases from J; bases unmatched to any gene: 11.

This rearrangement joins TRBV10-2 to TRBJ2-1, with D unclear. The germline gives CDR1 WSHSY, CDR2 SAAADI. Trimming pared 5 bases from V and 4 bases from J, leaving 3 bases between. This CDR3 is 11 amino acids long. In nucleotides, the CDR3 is TGCGCCAGCAGTTCTTACAATGAGCAGTTCTTC. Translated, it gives CASSSYNEQFF.